There are many counts of the clone carrying this TCR beta chain. V shed 0 bases and J 5 bases; nucleotides not matched to a gene: 8. In germline, CDR1 is DFQATT, CDR2 SNEGSKA (reference sequence). This CDR3 has 16 amino acids. Each CDR3 protein gets one entry after TCRdb re-called the RT-PCR reads with MiXCR. The table includes almost 700,000 distinct CDR3 sequences, approximately 15% detected once. The chain uses TRBV20-1 and TRBJ2-3; 10 bases are shared with TRBD2. This sequence originates from a female donor in good health, serving as a healthy control. Input material: memory CD4+ T cells from blood. The CDR3 here is CSARELAGRGRDTQYF. The CDR3, as DNA: TGCAGTGCTAGAGAACTAGCGGGACGGGGTAGAGATACGCAGTATTTT.